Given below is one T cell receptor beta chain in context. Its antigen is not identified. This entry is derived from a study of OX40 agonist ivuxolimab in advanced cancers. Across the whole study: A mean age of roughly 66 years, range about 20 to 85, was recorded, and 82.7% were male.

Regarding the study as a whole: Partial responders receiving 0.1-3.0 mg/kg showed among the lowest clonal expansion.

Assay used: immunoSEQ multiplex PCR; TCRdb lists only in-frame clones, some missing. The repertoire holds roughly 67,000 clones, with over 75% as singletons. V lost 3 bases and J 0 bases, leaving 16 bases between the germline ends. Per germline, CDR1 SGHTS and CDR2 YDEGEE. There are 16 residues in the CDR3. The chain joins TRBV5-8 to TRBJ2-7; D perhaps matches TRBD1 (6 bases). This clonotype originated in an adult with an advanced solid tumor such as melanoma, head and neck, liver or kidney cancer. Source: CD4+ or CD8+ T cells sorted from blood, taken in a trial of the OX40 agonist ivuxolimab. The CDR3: CASSSHKGVSSYEQYF. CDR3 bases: TGTGCCAGCAGCTCTCACAAGGGGGTTAGCTCCTACGAGCAGTACTTC.